One sample yielded the 17 T cell receptor beta chains listed below, sequenced in a study of Ad26.COV2.S vaccination and SARS-CoV-2 variants. Treatment indicated: around 19 received Ad26.COV2.S at low or high dose, single or two shots; roughly five received placebo; per-sample allocation not given. Specimen acquisition occurred on day 63 following the initial vaccine or placebo injection. This table comes from immunoSEQ multiplex PCR, and its TCRdb copy is limited to in-frame clones, with some not included. The table lists about 440,000 clones, 90% of them singletons, with more than 3.5% in the top ten. The specimen was peripheral blood, collected in a trial of Ad26.COV2.S vaccine versus placebo. Every receptor here comes from a person between 18 and 59 years old who received the Ad26.COV2.S COVID-19 vaccine or a placebo.

The V gene is TRBV6-6, the J gene TRBJ1-6; D possibly corresponds to TRBD1 (6 bases). The CDR3 sequence is 15 residues long. Germline values: CDR1 MNHNY, CDR2 SVGAGI (reference sequence). Deletions cut 0 bases from V and 6 bases from J, with 9 bases between. This CDR3 is CASSYSGQSNSPLHF. The CDR3, as DNA: TGTGCCAGCAGTTACTCCGGACAGAGTAATTCACCCCTCCACTTT.

V gene TRBV11-2 combines with J gene TRBJ2-7; TRBD1 or TRBD2 may be the D gene (6 bases each). CDR1 and CDR2 from the germline V gene are SGHAT and FQNNGV. V gave up 2 bases and J gave up 0 bases, with 20 bases separating them. This CDR3 is built from 18 residues. The CDR3 DNA is TGTGCCAGCAGCTTACCCCCTCGAGGGGGGTTGAGCTCCTACGAGCAGTACTTC. This translates into CASSLPPRGGLSSYEQYF. Filled out from reference TRBV11-2 and TRBJ2-7, the complete variable domain reads EAGVAQSPRYKIIEKRQSVAFWCNPISGHATLYWYQQILGQGPKLLIQFQNNGVVDDSQLPKDRFSAERLKGVDSTLKIQPAKLEDSAVYLCASSLPPRGGLSSYEQYFGPGTRLTVT.

V gene TRBV28 combines with J gene TRBJ2-7; D is ambiguous. V gave up 6 bases and J gave up 4 bases, with 16 bases separating them. The CDR3 is 14 residues long. Germline values: CDR1 MDHEN, CDR2 SYDVKM. CDR3: CASRAPGRLYEQYF. CDR3 nucleotides: TGTGCCAGCAGGGCTCCGGGCAGGCTTTACGAGCAGTACTTC. Looking up the rest from reference TRBV28 and TRBJ2-7 gives the full variable domain: DVKVTQSSRYLVKRTGEKVFLECVQDMDHENMFWYRQDPGLGLRLIYFSYDVKMKEKGDIPEGYSVSREKKERFSLILESASTNQTSMYLCASRAPGRLYEQYFGPGTRLTVT.

The V call is TRBV28, the J call TRBJ2-4; TRBD1 might be the D (6 bases). V was cut by 4 bases and J by 9 bases, with 19 bases left in between. The CDR3 extends over 15 amino acids. The germline gives CDR1 MDHEN, CDR2 SYDVKM. CDR3 sequence: CASSSLDRIEGIQYF. DNA of the CDR3: TGTGCCAGCAGTTCCCTGGACAGAATAGAGGGCATTCAGTACTTC.

The CDR3 DNA is TGTGCCAGCAGCTTAGACCGTGAGCAGTTCTTC. It yields the protein CASSLDREQFF. The chain recombines TRBV7-9 with TRBJ2-1, with D unresolved. The CDR3 covers 11 residues. Germline CDR1 and CDR2: SEHNR and FQNEAQ (reference sequence). V was shortened by 1 base and J by 9 bases, with 4 bases between the two germline ends.

This chain uses TRBV4-1 with TRBJ1-2; D uncertain. The V gene's germline CDR1 is MGHRA and CDR2 YSYEKL. The ends were cut back, 1 base at V and 4 bases at J, with 7 bases in the middle. There are 13 residues in the CDR3. CDR3 loop: CASSQALGYGYTF. The CDR3 DNA sequence: TGCGCCAGCAGCCAAGCTCTAGGCTATGGCTACACCTTC.

J is TRBJ2-3 and V is TRBV24-1, with D possibly matching TRBD1 (5 bases). This CDR3 has 14 residues. Trimming took off 6 bases at V and 4 bases at J, with 13 bases between the two ends. In germline, CDR1 is KGHDR, CDR2 SFDVKD. The CDR3 protein is CATSRRGASDTQYF. The CDR3 DNA reads TGTGCCACCAGTAGAAGGGGCGCATCAGATACGCAGTATTTT.

This clone was detected a few times. The chain carries TRBV11-2 and TRBJ1-2; D remains unclear. V gave up 4 bases and J gave up 4 bases, with 7 bases separating them. Germline values: CDR1 SGHAT, CDR2 FQNNGV. This CDR3 is built from 12 residues. CDR3 loop: CASSSGIYGYTF. The CDR3 DNA sequence: TGTGCCAGCAGCTCCGGGATCTATGGCTACACCTTC.

This clone was observed once. The rearrangement links TRBV4-1 to TRBJ2-1, with a weak D call TRBD1 (5 bases). Germline-derived CDR1 and CDR2 are MGHRA and YSYEKL. CDR3 length: 13 amino acids. The ends were cut back, 4 bases at V and 4 bases at J, with 8 bases in the middle. In DNA form, the CDR3 reads TGCGCCAGCAGCCCACGACAGTACAATGAGCAGTTCTTC. Its translation is CASSPRQYNEQFF.

This clone showed up just once. V usage is TRBV7-3 and J usage is TRBJ1-1; D unresolved. The CDR3 spans 13 residues. CDR1 SGHTA and CDR2 FQGTGA come from the germline V gene. V gave up 5 bases and J gave up 1 base, with 8 bases separating them. The chain's CDR3 is CASSQQTNTEAFF. The CDR3 DNA follows: TGTGCCAGCAGCCAACAGACGAACACTGAAGCTTTCTTT.

This clone was seen a single time. This chain connects TRBV5-1 to TRBJ1-3; 8 bases are shared with TRBD1. V shed 3 bases and J 4 bases; nucleotides not matched to a gene: 9. This CDR3 spans 16 amino acids. Germline V gene lookup returns CDR1 SGHRS and CDR2 YFSETQ. The CDR3 here is CASSSSTGGFGNTIYF. In DNA, the CDR3 is TGCGCCAGCAGCTCAAGTACAGGGGGTTTCGGAAACACCATATATTTT.

This clone was observed once. The chain links TRBV11-2 to TRBJ2-3, with D possibly TRBD2 on 7 matching bases. V was clipped by 5 bases and J by 3 bases, with 15 bases between them. The germline CDR1 and CDR2 sequences are SGHAT and FQNNGV. This CDR3 has 15 amino acids. CDR3 DNA: TGTGCCAGCAGCAAGGGAGGGAGGGGGACAGATACGCAGTATTTT. Protein sequence: CASSKGGRGTDTQYF.

This chain uses TRBV7-7 with TRBJ2-2; D gene unclear. CDR3 length equals 13 residues. Trimming removed 1 base at V and 4 bases at J, with 4 bases between. Germline CDR1 reads SSHAT; CDR2 reads FNYEAQ (reference sequence). CDR3 sequence reads: CASSLGSTGELFF. The CDR3 nucleotides are TGTGCCAGCAGCTTAGGTTCCACCGGGGAGCTGTTTTTT.

Only one count was recorded for this clone. V usage is TRBV19 and J usage is TRBJ1-6, with 9 bases fitting TRBD1. J gave up 4 bases and V 5 bases, and 3 bases lay outside the gene matches. The CDR3 is 15 residues long. From germline, CDR1 is LNHDA and CDR2 SQIVND (reference sequence). The CDR3 here is CASSSGTGYNSPLHF. CDR3 DNA sequence: TGTGCCAGTAGTTCCGGGACAGGGTATAATTCACCCCTCCACTTT.

The chain couples TRBV5-8 to TRBJ2-1; unclear D gene. Germline V gene lookup returns CDR1 SGHTS and CDR2 YDEGEE. The CDR3 sequence is 13 residues long. Between the trimmed V and J ends, which lost 1 base and 12 bases, there was a span of 14 bases. The CDR3 nucleotides are TGTGCCAGCAGCTTGTTTCGGAAACAAGGGCAGTTCTTC. Protein: CASSLFRKQGQFF.

This sequence joins TRBV18 and TRBJ2-3; 9 positions match TRBD1. The germline gives CDR1 KGHSH, CDR2 LQKENI. The CDR3 covers 15 residues. With V trimmed by 2 bases and J by 6 bases, 6 bases remained unmatched. The CDR3 coding sequence is TGTGCCAGCTCACCATGGGACAGGGCGAAGGATACGCAGTATTTT. Translating gives CASSPWDRAKDTQYF.

This clone was detected once. The chain joins TRBV7-2 to TRBJ2-5; D gene ambiguous. This CDR3 is built from 11 residues. Deletions cut 3 bases from V and 5 bases from J, with 4 bases between. The germline CDR1 and CDR2 sequences are SGHTA and FQGNSA. DNA for the CDR3: TGTGCCAGCAGCTTCATGGAGACCCAGTACTTC. Protein: CASSFMETQYF.